The 24 T cell receptor beta chains below all came from one sample that was sequenced in a study of T cells in tuberculosis. After thawing and overnight rest, PBMC were stained with GMM-loaded CD1B tetramer, viability dye and anti-CD3 for sorting. The CD1B tetramers carried C32 glucose monomycolate purified from Rhodococcus equi. Produced via immunoSEQ multiplex PCR; TCRdb's table is partial and in-frame only. Of about 88,000 clones detected, roughly 93% appear once; the ten largest clones hold 1.5% to 2%. The sample was CD1b-GMM tetramer-negative cells sorted from PBMCs. These receptors were taken from an adult woman with latent tuberculosis.

The chain links TRBV5-4 to TRBJ2-3; 10 nucleotides align to TRBD2. V lost 6 bases to trimming and J lost 3 bases; unmatched junction nucleotides: 7. This CDR3 region has 15 residues. From germline, CDR1 is SGHNT and CDR2 YYREEE (reference sequence). The CDR3 protein is CASIRSGGATDTQYF. CDR3 bases: TGTGCCAGCATCCGAAGCGGGGGGGCTACAGATACGCAGTATTTT.

This rearrangement joins TRBV7-2 to TRBJ1-6; no reliable D call. Germline V CDR1 and CDR2: SGHTA, FQGNSA. The V and J ends lost 1 base and 0 bases respectively, with 10 bases between them. There are 17 residues in the CDR3. This CDR3 reads CASSLDRPSSYNSPLHF. The CDR3 nucleotides are TGTGCCAGCAGCTTAGACAGACCAAGCTCCTATAATTCACCCCTCCACTTT.

The gene calls are TRBV6-1 and TRBJ2-7; D unresolved. Per germline, CDR1 MNHNS and CDR2 SASEGT. There are 14 residues in the CDR3. V was pared by 3 bases and J by 3 bases, with 12 bases between. DNA of the CDR3: TGTGCCAGCAGTGAGCGCCCTGAGGTCTACGAGCAGTACTTC. It codes for CASSERPEVYEQYF.

The chain recombines TRBV2 with TRBJ1-6, with D uncertain. The CDR3 totals 13 residues. Germline CDR1 and CDR2: SNHLY and FYNNEI. V was shortened by 8 bases and J by 9 bases, with 14 bases between the two germline ends. CDR3 nucleotide sequence: TGTGCCAGCCACCCCCAGGTGGGTTCACCCCTCCACTTT. Translation gives CASHPQVGSPLHF. The whole variable domain, remainder taken from reference TRBV2 and TRBJ1-6, is EPEVTQTPSHQVTQMGQEVILRCVPISNHLYFYWYRQILGQKVEFLVSFYNNEISEKSEIFDDQFSVERPDGSNFTLKIRSTKLEDSAMYFCASHPQVGSPLHFGNGTRLTVT.

The chain couples TRBV9 to TRBJ2-1; 7 bases are a match to TRBD2. The CDR3 loop spans 16 amino acids. CDR1 and CDR2 (germline): SGDLS, YYNGEE. Trimming took 0 bases from V and 2 from J; bases not matched to a gene: 5. In DNA, the CDR3 is TGTGCCAGCAGCGTAGATGGGGGGGGGACCTACAATGAGCAGTTCTTC. Amino acid sequence: CASSVDGGGTYNEQFF.

This chain uses TRBV19 with TRBJ1-5; tentatively, D is TRBD1 (6 bases). This CDR3 contains 17 residues. Trimming took off 5 bases at V and 4 bases at J, with 21 bases between the two ends. Germline-derived CDR1 and CDR2 are LNHDA and SQIVND (reference sequence). For the CDR3, the DNA is TGTGCCAGTAGTGTCTCAAGGGGGAAGGCTAATAATCAGCCCCAGCATTTT. It yields the protein CASSVSRGKANNQPQHF.

The rearrangement uses TRBV5-1 and TRBJ1-5; D ambiguous. Trimming took 1 base from V and 6 from J, leaving 8 bases between them. The CDR3 is 13 residues long. Germline V gene sequence: CDR1 SGHRS, CDR2 YFSETQ. The CDR3 bases are TGCGCCAGCAGCTTGACAGTTAGTCAGCCCCAGCATTTT. Protein sequence: CASSLTVSQPQHF. The full variable domain, rest sourced from reference TRBV5-1 and TRBJ1-5, is KAGVTQTPRYLIKTRGQQVTLSCSPISGHRSVSWYQQTPGQGLQFLFEYFSETQRNKGNFPGRFSGRQFSNSRSEMNVSTLELGDSALYLCASSLTVSQPQHFGDGTRLSIL.

The chain is built from TRBV15 and TRBJ2-5; no reliable D call. The DNA matches TRBJ2-7 better at its end, which makes the J call doubtful. The germline V gene has CDR1 LNHNV and CDR2 YYDKDF (reference sequence). The CDR3 totals 13 residues. The CDR3 loop reads CATSRDRSYEQYF. DNA of the CDR3: TGTGCCACCAGCAGAGATCGGTCCTACGAGCAGTACTTC.

In DNA, the CDR3 is TGTGCCAGCAGTTACGGCCCGGGATCGTCTGGCACTGAAGCTTTCTTT. This codes for CASSYGPGSSGTEAFF. This chain connects TRBV6-6 to TRBJ1-1; no definite D call. Germline assignment: CDR1 MNHNY and CDR2 SVGAGI (reference sequence). The CDR3 totals 16 residues. Trimming removed 2 bases from V and 4 bases from J, with 17 bases in between.

The genes are TRBV19 and TRBJ1-5, with 9 bases that match TRBD1. CDR1 and CDR2 (germline): LNHDA, SQIVND (reference sequence). The CDR3 covers 15 residues. Trimming at V came to 0 bases and at J to 8 bases, leaving 5 bases not matched to a gene. The CDR3 region has the DNA TGTGCCAGTAGTATAGAAACAGGGGGCGGAAAGCCCCAGCATTTT. This encodes CASSIETGGGKPQHF.

This clone was recorded once. The V and J genes are TRBV10-3 and TRBJ1-5; 7 bases are a match to TRBD1. V dropped 0 bases and J dropped 5; count of bases not matched to a gene: 7. Germline loops: CDR1 ENHRY, CDR2 SYGVKD. This CDR3 spans 16 amino acids. The CDR3 sequence: CAISESGTEGDQPQHF. The CDR3 coding sequence is TGTGCCATCAGTGAGTCTGGGACAGAGGGGGATCAGCCCCAGCATTTT.

The rearrangement joins TRBV19 to TRBJ2-1; 10 nucleotides match TRBD2. Losses at the gene ends were 3 bases for V and 8 bases for J; bases not matched to a gene: 10. There are 16 residues in the CDR3. The germline gives CDR1 LNHDA, CDR2 SQIVND (reference sequence). This CDR3 is CASSMRVGTSAHEQFF. CDR3 bases: TGTGCCAGTAGTATGAGGGTGGGGACTAGCGCCCATGAGCAGTTCTTC.

The chain couples TRBV4-1 to TRBJ2-3, with 10 bases matching TRBD2. The germline gives CDR1 MGHRA, CDR2 YSYEKL. V lost 0 bases, J lost 0 bases, and 9 bases stayed unmatched. This CDR3 is 19 amino acids long. The CDR3 sequence is CASSQDLLAGPSSTDTQYF. The CDR3, as DNA: TGCGCCAGCAGCCAAGATCTACTAGCGGGGCCATCTAGCACAGATACGCAGTATTTT.

The genes are TRBV10-1 and TRBJ1-1; weak D call: TRBD1 (5 bases). The CDR3 totals 14 residues. The germline V and J ends were trimmed by 7 bases and 1 base, with 13 bases remaining between them. Per germline, CDR1 WNHNN and CDR2 SYGVQD (reference sequence). The CDR3 is CASKAGVGNTEAFF. CDR3 nucleotides: TGCGCCAGCAAGGCGGGGGTAGGGAACACTGAAGCTTTCTTT.

The V gene is TRBV9, the J gene TRBJ2-5; 13 positions agree with TRBD2. V was clipped by 3 bases and J by 9 bases; unmatched bases: 11. The CDR3 is 16 residues long. The germline CDR1 and CDR2 sequences are SGDLS and YYNGEE. The CDR3 DNA reads as TGTGCCAGCAGCGGAGGACTAGCGGGGGCCGATGGGGCCCAGTACTTC. This encodes CASSGGLAGADGAQYF.

The chain links TRBV14 to TRBJ1-6; D call uncertain. V lost 4 bases to trimming and J lost 9 bases, with 10 bases between them. This CDR3 comprises 13 residues. Germline-derived CDR1 and CDR2 are SGHDN and FVKESK. CDR3 coding DNA: TGTGCCAGCAGCCTGCACATGGCTTCACCCCTCCACTTT. It translates to CASSLHMASPLHF.

The chain employs TRBV4-2 and TRBJ1-1, with D perhaps TRBD1 (6 bases). From germline, CDR1 is LGHNA and CDR2 YNFKEQ. The V and J ends lost 1 base and 3 bases respectively, with 12 bases between them. CDR3 length equals 15 residues. Here the CDR3 DNA reads TGTGCCAGCAGCCAAGTAGGGGGGAGGGACACTGAAGCTTTCTTT. Protein product: CASSQVGGRDTEAFF.

The chain joins TRBV27 to TRBJ2-5, with 9 bases identical to TRBD1. The V and J ends lost 5 bases and 4 bases, in that order; junction bases with no gene match: 8. Germline V CDR1 and CDR2: MNHEY, SMNVEV (reference sequence). The CDR3 contains 15 residues. CDR3 in amino acids: CASSPATGGGETQYF. The CDR3 DNA reads as TGTGCCAGCAGTCCAGCCACAGGGGGCGGAGAGACCCAGTACTTC.

On this clone: The DNA is left out, because the CDR3 cannot be placed on it with certainty; the CDR3 is given as TCRdb lists it. This rearrangement joins TRBV5-1 to TRBJ2-1; no check of the table's D call, TRBD2, against the DNA was made. The CDR3 totals 18 residues, both ends included. The germline V gene encodes CDR1 SGHRS and CDR2 YFSETQ. The CDR3 sequence: CASSFRGRTSGGDNEQFF.

This sequence joins TRBV5-6 and TRBJ1-5; 10 nucleotides line up with TRBD1. Germline CDR1 reads SGHDT; CDR2 reads YYEEEE. The CDR3 has 18 residues. J lost 0 bases, V lost 3 bases, and 9 bases had no gene match. CDR3 amino acids: CASSSKSGTGVSNQPQHF. The CDR3 coding sequence is TGTGCCAGCAGCTCGAAGTCCGGGACAGGGGTTAGCAATCAGCCCCAGCATTTT.

Concerning this clone itself: Germline is not matched at one junction end, which may reflect a read error. The sample contains more than one DNA sequence encoding this CDR3. V is TRBV7-9 and J is TRBJ1-6, with D perhaps TRBD1 (5 bases). Germline CDR1 reads SEHNR; CDR2 reads FQNEAQ (reference sequence). The CDR3 length is 18 residues. The CDR3 nucleotides read TGTGCCAGCAGAGAGGGTTGGGGGACCGGGACTGATAATTCCCCCCTCCACTTT. It yields the protein CASREGWGTGTDNSPLHF.

The chain employs TRBV5-1 and TRBJ1-2; tentative D call: TRBD1 (5 bases). V was trimmed by 0 bases and J by 6 bases, leaving 9 bases between them. The CDR3 is 13 residues long. CDR1 is SGHRS, CDR2 YFSETQ, per germline. For the CDR3, the DNA is TGCGCCAGCAGCTTGGGCGGGGCCGATGGCTACACCTTC. This encodes CASSLGGADGYTF.

V and J are TRBV13 and TRBJ2-1, with 15 bases matching TRBD2. Germline V gives CDR1 PRHDT, CDR2 FYEKMQ (reference sequence). Trimming at V came to 5 bases and at J to 9 bases, leaving 11 bases not matched to a gene. The CDR3 loop spans 17 amino acids. The CDR3 sequence is CASSPGGLAGGLSEQFF. Here the CDR3 DNA reads TGTGCCAGCAGCCCTGGCGGACTAGCGGGGGGGCTCAGTGAGCAGTTCTTC. Supplemented by reference TRBV13 and TRBJ2-1, the full variable domain reads AAGVIQSPRHLIKEKRETATLKCYPIPRHDTVYWYQQGPGQDPQFLISFYEKMQSDKGSIPDRFSAQQFSDYHSELNMSSLELGDSALYFCASSPGGLAGGLSEQFFGPGTRLTVL.

The chain links TRBV7-9 to TRBJ2-6, with 8 bases identical to TRBD1. Germline values: CDR1 SEHNR, CDR2 FQNEAQ (reference sequence). Trimming removed 5 bases from V and 1 base from J; junction bases left unmatched: 4. The CDR3 has 16 residues. CDR3: CASSGQGSSGANVLTF. The DNA of the CDR3 is TGTGCCAGCAGCGGACAGGGATCTTCTGGGGCCAACGTCCTGACTTTC.